What follows are 22 T cell receptor beta chains derived from one specimen sequenced in a study of blood T cells in healthy people across ages (dated by TCRdb to about 2015). Library prep was done by 5' RACE. A second PCR of about 6 to 11 cycles was run with a J-beta primer mix and a sample-barcoded 5' primer. TCRdb's own reprocessing of the public reads used fastp at Q25 and MiXCR and kept productive beta chains. For every CDR3 protein sequence, its rows merge into one entry that carries the most common genes and DNA. The sample data list over 1,500,000 distinct CDR3 sequences, and approximately 40% of these were observed just once. Under 30% of the sample lies in the top ten. Input material: blood. These receptors came from a human donor in good health.

The chain joins TRBV5-6 to TRBJ2-4, with 9 bases aligning to TRBD2. The CDR3 runs 14 residues. V was clipped by 3 bases and J by 13 bases; unmatched bases: 11. Germline V gene data show CDR1 as SGHDT and CDR2 as YYEEEE. The CDR3 reads CASSSKRGAQPQYF. The CDR3 DNA follows: TGTGCCAGCAGCTCAAAGCGGGGGGCCCAACCCCAGTACTTC.

This clonotype has just a few counts. The chain recombines TRBV14 with TRBJ2-3, with D possibly being TRBD1 (5 bases). The CDR3 is 17 amino acids. V lost 0 bases and J 4 bases, leaving 17 bases between the germline ends. CDR1 is SGHDN and CDR2 is FVKESK in the germline V gene. The CDR3: CASSQDLSGQGADTQYF. The CDR3 region has the DNA TGTGCCAGCAGCCAAGATCTTTCTGGGCAGGGCGCAGATACGCAGTATTTT.

This clonotype was seen at least ten times. This rearrangement joins TRBV29-1 to TRBJ1-2; TRBD1 might be the D (5 bases). The CDR3 length is 14 residues. With 6 bases removed from V and 3 bases from J, the gap between germline ends came to 17 bases. Germline assignment: CDR1 SQVTM and CDR2 ANQGSEA. The CDR3, as DNA: TGCAGCGTCCACGTCCCTGGAGGGGACTATGGCTACACCTTC. Translation: CSVHVPGGDYGYTF.

In its sample, this clonotype was seen a few times. The chain carries TRBV7-2 and TRBJ2-3; 9 bases line up with TRBD1. V was clipped by 5 bases and J by 7 bases; unmatched bases: 13. Germline V gene sequence: CDR1 SGHTA, CDR2 FQGNSA. The CDR3 covers 16 residues. CDR3 residues: CASSNRDRVSSYTQYF. CDR3 bases: TGTGCCAGCAGCAATCGGGACAGGGTTTCCTCATATACGCAGTATTTT. The full variable domain, completed using reference TRBV7-2 and TRBJ2-3, is GAGVSQSPSNKVTEKGKDVELRCDPISGHTALYWYRQSLGQGLEFLIYFQGNSAPDKSGLPSDRFSAERTGGSVSTLTIQRTQQEDSAVYLCASSNRDRVSSYTQYFGPGTRLTVL.

The chain uses TRBV29-1 and TRBJ1-3; maybe TRBD1 (6 bases). CDR3 length: 14 residues. CDR1 is SQVTM, CDR2 ANQGSEA, per germline. The germline V and J ends were trimmed by 3 bases and 0 bases, with 9 bases remaining between them. Here the CDR3 reads CSVERGGSGNTIYF. CDR3 in DNA: TGCAGCGTTGAGAGGGGGGGCTCTGGAAACACCATATATTTT.

At least ten counts were recorded for this clonotype. The V and J genes are TRBV4-1 and TRBJ1-2, with a tentative D call TRBD1 (5 bases). The length of the CDR3 is 15 residues. Trimming removed 0 bases at V and 5 bases at J, with 13 bases between. Germline V lookup: CDR1 MGHRA, CDR2 YSYEKL. CDR3 DNA sequence: TGCGCCAGCAGCCAAGACTGGGCACGGACATATGGCTACACCTTC. It translates to CASSQDWARTYGYTF.

This clonotype was counted only a few times. The V gene is TRBV11-2, the J gene TRBJ2-1, with 9 bases that match TRBD2. Germline lookup yields CDR1 SGHAT and CDR2 FQNNGV. The CDR3 length is 19 residues. V dropped 5 bases and J dropped 0; count of bases not matched to a gene: 14. The CDR3 region is CASSPRVAGALSSYNEQFF. CDR3 nucleotides: TGTGCCAGCAGCCCCCGGGTAGCGGGGGCCTTGAGCTCCTACAATGAGCAGTTCTTC.

There are many counts of this clonotype. The rearrangement uses TRBV29-1 and TRBJ2-3; 8 bases map to TRBD2. This CDR3 has 14 amino acids. Germline trimming cut 3 bases from V and 2 bases from J; bases unmatched to any gene: 4. Germline V gene data show CDR1 as SQVTM and CDR2 as ANQGSEA. Here the CDR3 reads CSVESGSYTDTQYF. CDR3 in DNA: TGCAGCGTTGAGAGCGGGAGCTACACAGATACGCAGTATTTT.

The V gene is TRBV4-1, the J gene TRBJ2-3; 10 bases line up with TRBD2. The CDR3 runs to 17 residues. Losses at the gene ends were 0 bases for V and 5 bases for J; bases not matched to a gene: 8. The germline gives CDR1 MGHRA, CDR2 YSYEKL. CDR3 loop: CASSQDRSGGALDTQYF. The CDR3, as DNA: TGCGCCAGCAGCCAAGATCGCAGCGGGGGGGCGTTAGATACGCAGTATTTT.

The chain employs TRBV3-1 and TRBJ2-5; D remains ambiguous. With the DNA end fitting TRBJ2-7 better, the J assignment may be wrong. Looked up from germline, CDR1 is LGHDT and CDR2 is YNNKEL (reference sequence). The CDR3 length is 13 residues. Here the CDR3 DNA reads TGTGCCAGCAGCCCTATGGGGTTGAACGAGCAGTACTTC. As protein: CASSPMGLNEQYF.

The chain couples TRBV6-1 to TRBJ2-7; D not resolved. The ends were cut back, 0 bases at V and 2 bases at J, with 14 bases in the middle. The CDR3 covers 16 residues. Per the germline V gene, CDR1 is MNHNS and CDR2 is SASEGT. In DNA form, the CDR3 reads TGTGCCAGCAGTGAAGCGCCATTAATATCCCCCTACGAGCAGTACTTC. Its translation: CASSEAPLISPYEQYF.

The rearrangement links TRBV20-1 to TRBJ2-1; TRBD2 is a possible D gene (7 bases). The CDR3 is 17 residues long. V shed 4 bases and J shed 3 bases, with 22 bases lying between them. Germline lookup yields CDR1 DFQATT and CDR2 SNEGSKA (reference sequence). The CDR3 sequence: CSANVLGGGHFYNEQFF. Here the CDR3 DNA reads TGCAGTGCTAACGTCTTAGGGGGGGGGCATTTCTACAATGAGCAGTTCTTC.

This chain joins TRBV7-2 and TRBJ2-1; 9 nucleotides align to TRBD2. Germline trimming cut 6 bases from V and 12 bases from J; bases unmatched to any gene: 12. This CDR3 has 14 residues. Germline V gene data show CDR1 as SGHTA and CDR2 as FQGNSA. This CDR3 reads CASRNSGGRDGQFF. In nucleotides, the CDR3 is TGTGCCAGCAGAAATAGCGGGGGTAGAGATGGGCAGTTCTTC.

The J gene is TRBJ2-3, the V gene TRBV27; D possibly corresponds to TRBD2 (5 bases). The V end was cut by 9 bases, the J end by 2 bases, with 12 bases between. Germline V lookup: CDR1 MNHEY, CDR2 SMNVEV (reference sequence). The CDR3 consists of 13 residues. The CDR3 sequence: CASHGEFTDTQYF. The CDR3 nucleotides are TGTGCCAGTCACGGGGAGTTCACAGATACGCAGTATTTT.

This chain uses TRBV20-1 with TRBJ2-5, with 8 bases aligning to TRBD2. Germline assignment: CDR1 DFQATT and CDR2 SNEGSKA (reference sequence). CDR3 length equals 13 residues. V was pared by 5 bases and J by 4 bases, with 6 bases of the junction left unmatched. Here the CDR3 DNA reads TGCAGTGCTTCCGGGGGGGCCGTAGAGACCCAGTACTTC. Encoded protein: CSASGGAVETQYF.

This clonotype turned up a few times. The rearrangement joins TRBV7-2 to TRBJ1-2, with 8 bases lining up with TRBD1. Germline CDR1 reads SGHTA; CDR2 reads FQGNSA. V lost 4 bases, J lost 1 base, and 2 bases stayed unmatched. The CDR3 is 14 residues long. This chain's CDR3 is CASSSQGDNYGYTF. Here the CDR3 DNA reads TGTGCCAGCAGCTCACAGGGGGATAACTATGGCTACACCTTC.

This clonotype was seen many times. This chain connects TRBV28 to TRBJ2-7, with 8 bases matching TRBD2. With 4 bases clipped from V and 1 base from J, the junction kept 3 bases outside the gene matches. CDR3 length equals 14 residues. The germline gives CDR1 MDHEN, CDR2 SYDVKM. CDR3 in amino acids: CASSWVAGSYEQYF. CDR3 nucleotides: TGTGCCAGCAGTTGGGTAGCGGGGTCCTACGAGCAGTACTTC.

In its sample, this clonotype was seen a few times. This sequence joins TRBV29-1 and TRBJ2-7; 9 bases are a match to TRBD1. V gave up 6 bases and J gave up 5 bases; unmatched junction bases: 8. This CDR3 is 13 amino acids long. From germline, CDR1 is SQVTM and CDR2 ANQGSEA. The CDR3 nucleotides read TGCAGCGTGACCGGGACAGGGTTTAACGAGCAGTACTTC. This translates into CSVTGTGFNEQYF.

V is TRBV15 and J is TRBJ1-5, with unresolved D. The germline CDR1 and CDR2 sequences are LNHNV and YYDKDF (reference sequence). This CDR3 is built from 15 residues. The V end was cut by 3 bases, the J end by 1 base, with 10 bases between. CDR3 sequence reads: CATSSLRGSNQPQHF. The CDR3 DNA follows: TGTGCCACCAGCAGTTTGCGGGGAAGCAATCAGCCCCAGCATTTT.

A remark on this clonotype: Lacking the conserved final phenylalanine or tryptophan, this CDR3 likely reflects a read error. No DNA is shown, since the ends of the CDR3 on it are uncertain; the CDR3 is the one TCRdb lists. The chain couples TRBV6-5 to TRBJ2-1. The germline V gene has CDR1 MNHEY and CDR2 SVGAGI. The CDR3 extends over 13 residues, inclusive of both ends. This chain's CDR3 is CASSPRGFKVSIG.

This clonotype was recorded a few times. The chain is built from TRBV2 and TRBJ1-1, with D perhaps TRBD1 (5 bases). CDR3 length: 13 residues. V shed 6 bases and J shed 4 bases, with 12 bases lying between them. Germline lookup yields CDR1 SNHLY and CDR2 FYNNEI. The CDR3 DNA is TGTGCCAGCAGATTTACAGGAGCCACTGAAGCTTTCTTT. Protein: CASRFTGATEAFF.

There are a few counts of this clonotype. This chain joins TRBV5-1 and TRBJ2-7; 7 bases align to TRBD2. J was trimmed by 1 base and V by 0 bases; bases with no gene match: 4. CDR1 is SGHRS, CDR2 YFSETQ, per germline. The CDR3 totals 15 residues. CDR3 DNA: TGCGCCAGCAGCTTGGGACTAGCTCTGTCCTACGAGCAGTACTTC. It translates to CASSLGLALSYEQYF.